The 25 T cell receptor beta chains below were found in one sample sequenced in a study of cytomegalovirus exposure and HLA in healthy donors (dated 2017 in TCRdb). Preparation of the library involved the immunoSEQ multiplex PCR assay. A mixture of 60 forward primers for TCR Vbeta segments and 13 reverse primers for TCR Jbeta segments was used in the multiplex PCR. TCRdb carries this immuneACCESS record with in-frame sequences only. Its versions omit some clonotypes, under half of them owing to an unresolved V gene in the studies checked, with the rest unexplained. The sample table records some 200,000 clones; less than 85% of these occur just once. The ten largest account for under 0.8% of the sample. The specimen was PBMCs. Every receptor here comes from a boy under 18 in good health and CMV-seronegative.

The V and J genes are TRBV30 and TRBJ1-5; D unclear. Trimming took 1 base from V and 1 from J, leaving 8 bases between them. Germline V gene lookup returns CDR1 GTSNPN and CDR2 SVGIG (reference sequence). This CDR3 comprises 14 residues. The chain's CDR3 is CAWSAPTSNQPQHF. In nucleotides, the CDR3 is TGTGCCTGGAGTGCGCCGACAAGCAATCAGCCCCAGCATTTT.

This clone was observed a single time. The chain links TRBV6-5 to TRBJ1-3; 8 bases are a match to TRBD1. Germline V lookup: CDR1 MNHEY, CDR2 SVGAGI. J lost 2 bases, V lost 6 bases, and 3 bases had no gene match. This CDR3 has 14 amino acids. The CDR3 loop reads CASRDRATGNTIYF. CDR3 in DNA: TGTGCCAGCAGGGACAGGGCCACTGGAAACACCATATATTTT.

This clone occurred a few times. This chain connects TRBV5-6 to TRBJ1-2; D not resolved. With 0 bases removed from V and 1 base from J, the gap between germline ends came to 7 bases. This CDR3 comprises 14 residues. Germline lookup yields CDR1 SGHDT and CDR2 YYEEEE. The CDR3 DNA follows: TGTGCCAGCAGCTTGGCCGCAGTTAACTATGGCTACACCTTC. It encodes CASSLAAVNYGYTF.

This chain connects TRBV28 to TRBJ1-5; D is perhaps TRBD1 (5 bases). Trimming shortened V by 6 bases and J by 4 bases, and 19 bases separated the two germline ends. The CDR3 consists of 16 residues. The germline gives CDR1 MDHEN, CDR2 SYDVKM. DNA of the CDR3: TGTGCCAGCAGATCCGCCGGGGGAGGGACTAATCAGCCCCAGCATTTT. Its protein product is CASRSAGGGTNQPQHF.

This chain joins TRBV9 and TRBJ2-7, with 8 bases matching TRBD1. V was pared by 4 bases and J by 2 bases, with 8 bases of the junction left unmatched. Looked up from germline, CDR1 is SGDLS and CDR2 is YYNGEE. The CDR3 runs 15 residues. The CDR3: CASSPATGAPYEQYF. Written as DNA, the CDR3 is TGTGCCAGCAGCCCGGCGACAGGGGCGCCCTACGAGCAGTACTTC.

J is TRBJ2-5 and V is TRBV4-1; D remains ambiguous. This CDR3 has 13 residues. Germline V gives CDR1 MGHRA, CDR2 YSYEKL. V was pared by 3 bases and J by 4 bases, with 9 bases between. For the CDR3, the DNA is TGCGCCAGCAGCCAGGCCATTCTAGAGACCCAGTACTTC. Its translation is CASSQAILETQYF.

The V call is TRBV19, the J call TRBJ2-1; 11 bases fit TRBD2. The CDR3 is made up of 16 amino acids. Germline values: CDR1 LNHDA, CDR2 SQIVND (reference sequence). The V and J ends lost 5 bases and 8 bases, in that order; junction bases with no gene match: 11. Here the CDR3 DNA reads TGTGCCAGTAGTGTGATAGCGGGAGGGCTCGAGGATGAGCAGTTCTTC. Its protein product is CASSVIAGGLEDEQFF.

V gene TRBV7-8 combines with J gene TRBJ2-1, with TRBD2 identical over 8 bases. Unmatched junction bases numbered 16, after V lost 0 bases and J lost 6 bases. The CDR3 spans 19 residues. Germline V gives CDR1 SGHVS, CDR2 FQNEAQ. For the CDR3, the DNA is TGTGCCAGCAGCTTAGCGCAAGGGTCTGCGGGAGGAGGGGCCAATGAGCAGTTCTTC. This sequence encodes CASSLAQGSAGGGANEQFF.

J is TRBJ2-1 and V is TRBV6-6; tentatively, D is TRBD1 (5 bases). This CDR3 has 15 residues. Germline V gene lookup returns CDR1 MNHNY and CDR2 SVGAGI (reference sequence). With 2 bases removed from V and 6 bases from J, the gap between germline ends came to 14 bases. The CDR3 is CASSYLGVDTNEQFF. The CDR3 bases are TGTGCCAGCAGTTACCTTGGGGTGGACACCAATGAGCAGTTCTTC.

This chain uses TRBV15 with TRBJ1-5; TRBD1 is a possible D gene (5 bases). Germline lookup yields CDR1 LNHNV and CDR2 YYDKDF (reference sequence). The CDR3 consists of 14 residues. Deletions cut 5 bases from V and 4 bases from J, with 12 bases between. The CDR3 coding sequence is TGTGCCACCAGCGTAACAGGATTAAATCAGCCCCAGCATTTT. Its protein is CATSVTGLNQPQHF.

In its sample, this clone was seen a few times. The genes are TRBV5-6 and TRBJ2-5; no definite D call. Germline V gene sequence: CDR1 SGHDT, CDR2 YYEEEE. V was shortened by 0 bases and J by 2 bases, with 5 bases between the two germline ends. The CDR3 runs 13 residues. In DNA, the CDR3 is TGTGCCAGCAGCTTGGACCAGCAAGAGACCCAGTACTTC. This sequence encodes CASSLDQQETQYF.

The chain links TRBV10-3 to TRBJ1-2; D possibly corresponds to TRBD1 (5 bases). CDR1 and CDR2 from the germline V gene are ENHRY and SYGVKD. The CDR3 sequence is 13 residues long. Trimming stripped 2 bases from V and 7 bases from J, with 11 bases between. The CDR3 coding sequence is TGTGCCATCAGTGAGAGGCTGGGGGGTGGCTACACCTTC. It is translated as CAISERLGGGYTF.

The chain recombines TRBV7-2 with TRBJ2-5; D is perhaps TRBD1 (6 bases). This CDR3 is 15 amino acids long. V lost 5 bases and J 4 bases, leaving 17 bases between the germline ends. Germline CDR1 is SGHTA and CDR2 is FQGNSA. Here the CDR3 reads CASSPLRVGGETQYF. In DNA form, the CDR3 reads TGTGCCAGCAGCCCACTACGGGTAGGGGGAGAGACCCAGTACTTC.

The rearrangement joins TRBV7-3 to TRBJ1-2; D is unresolved. With 6 bases removed from V and 5 bases from J, the gap between germline ends came to 19 bases. The germline V gene encodes CDR1 SGHTA and CDR2 FQGTGA. The CDR3 has 15 amino acids. As DNA, the CDR3 is TGTGCCAGCAGTCCCGGGGAAACCTCCCTATATGGCTACACCTTC. Translated, it gives CASSPGETSLYGYTF.

The J gene is TRBJ2-4, the V gene TRBV13, with 8 bases matching TRBD2. This CDR3 has 15 residues. V was pared by 3 bases and J by 8 bases, with 9 bases of the junction left unmatched. Germline V gene lookup returns CDR1 PRHDT and CDR2 FYEKMQ (reference sequence). CDR3 region: CASSLLGGGSDIQYF. The CDR3 DNA reads as TGTGCCAGCAGCTTGTTGGGCGGGGGGTCGGACATTCAGTACTTC.

The chain uses TRBV15 and TRBJ2-5; 8 nucleotides align to TRBD2. J was trimmed by 5 bases and V by 0 bases; bases with no gene match: 5. CDR3 length: 15 residues. The germline V gene has CDR1 LNHNV and CDR2 YYDKDF (reference sequence). CDR3 in DNA: TGTGCCACCAGCAGAGATTGGACTAGCCAGGAGACCCAGTACTTC. This encodes CATSRDWTSQETQYF.

The rearrangement uses TRBV7-2 and TRBJ1-2; TRBD1 is a possible D gene (6 bases). The germline gives CDR1 SGHTA, CDR2 FQGNSA. The CDR3 runs to 15 residues. With 4 bases removed from V and 5 bases from J, the gap between germline ends came to 17 bases. This chain's CDR3 is CASSSLAGAKYGYTF. The CDR3 DNA follows: TGTGCCAGCAGCTCCCTAGCGGGGGCGAAGTATGGCTACACCTTC.

The chain employs TRBV6-8 and TRBJ2-2, with D uncertain. The ends were cut back, 6 bases at V and 8 bases at J, with 16 bases in the middle. There are 14 residues in the CDR3. CDR1 and CDR2 (germline): MNHGY, SAAAGT. The CDR3 spells CASSPDGPRGELFF. CDR3 in DNA: TGTGCCAGCAGCCCCGACGGCCCCAGGGGGGAGCTGTTTTTT.

This CDR3 is CASSFQRGDTQYF. The CDR3, as DNA: TGTGCCAGCAGCTTTCAGCGGGGAGATACGCAGTATTTT. The chain carries TRBV5-6 and TRBJ2-3, with 7 bases that match TRBD2. The CDR3 contains 13 residues. Germline lookup yields CDR1 SGHDT and CDR2 YYEEEE. Unmatched junction bases numbered 2, after V lost 2 bases and J lost 5 bases.

The chain carries TRBV5-1 and TRBJ1-1; D is uncertain. There are 14 residues in the CDR3. V lost 5 bases, J lost 1 base, and 12 bases lay in between. CDR1 is SGHRS, CDR2 YFSETQ, per germline. Here the CDR3 reads CASRLVSANTEAFF. Here the CDR3 DNA reads TGCGCCAGCAGACTGGTGTCTGCGAACACTGAAGCTTTCTTT.

The chain is built from TRBV11-3 and TRBJ2-7; the D gene is possibly TRBD1 (5 bases). The CDR3 spans 15 residues. Germline V gene lookup returns CDR1 SGHNT and CDR2 YENEEA. Trimming took off 2 bases at V and 6 bases at J, with 17 bases between the two ends. The CDR3 protein is CASSLRLGARSEQYF. CDR3 sequence (DNA): TGTGCCAGCAGCTTACGGTTAGGGGCGCGTAGCGAGCAGTACTTC.

This clone has a single count. The rearrangement uses TRBV9 and TRBJ1-2; a weak D match, TRBD1 (6 bases). V lost 0 bases, J lost 4 bases, and 19 bases lay in between. Germline V gene lookup returns CDR1 SGDLS and CDR2 YYNGEE. The CDR3 is made up of 17 amino acids. In nucleotides, the CDR3 is TGTGCCAGCAGCGTAGAGGGTTTGGGGGCGATGCTCTATGGCTACACCTTC. Its translation: CASSVEGLGAMLYGYTF.

The chain has TRBV18 and TRBJ1-1; 12 nucleotides align to TRBD1. This CDR3 contains 14 residues. Trimming at V came to 3 bases and at J to 11 bases, leaving 7 bases not matched to a gene. Germline V CDR1 and CDR2: KGHSH, LQKENI. CDR3 nucleotides: TGTGCCAGCTCACCCCGGGACAGGGGGCTCGGGGCTTTCTTT. It is translated as CASSPRDRGLGAFF.

This clone was recorded only once. The chain is built from TRBV7-2 and TRBJ2-1, with TRBD2 matching 9 bases. This CDR3 is built from 16 residues. The germline V gene encodes CDR1 SGHTA and CDR2 FQGNSA. V lost 1 base, J lost 4 bases, and 5 bases stayed unmatched. The CDR3 loop is CASSLGGGGAYNEQFF. The DNA of the CDR3 is TGTGCCAGCAGCTTAGGGGGCGGGGGGGCTTACAATGAGCAGTTCTTC.

V gene TRBV11-2 combines with J gene TRBJ2-7; D is unresolved. Looked up from germline, CDR1 is SGHAT and CDR2 is FQNNGV. Trimming pared 4 bases from V and 2 bases from J, leaving 3 bases between. This CDR3 contains 11 residues. The CDR3 reads CASSSAYEQYF. In DNA form, the CDR3 reads TGTGCCAGCAGCTCCGCCTACGAGCAGTACTTC. Full variable domain (outside the CDR3, taken from reference TRBV11-2 and TRBJ2-7): EAGVAQSPRYKIIEKRQSVAFWCNPISGHATLYWYQQILGQGPKLLIQFQNNGVVDDSQLPKDRFSAERLKGVDSTLKIQPAKLEDSAVYLCASSSAYEQYFGPGTRLTVT.